The rows below give T cell receptor beta chains drawn from one sample of a study of blood T cell repertoires in COVID-19. The repertoire was sequenced with immunoSEQ multiplex PCR; TCRdb's copy has only in-frame clones and lacks some. Here the sample spans 130,000 to 150,000 clones, 85% to 90% being singletons. Material for sequencing was peripheral blood. All receptors come from a man between 18 and 35 years old with COVID-19, enrolled during active disease. Both conserved end residues are part of each CDR3. The D gene is left open where the match is weak. The size of a clone is reported for some rows only, either as once, few or many, or as a class for expanded clones.

TRBJ2-7,TRBD2,.,TRBV7-3,TGTGCCAGCAGCTTAGGGGGAGGGAGCTCCTACGAGCAGTACTTC,CASSLGGGSSYEQYF
TRBJ1-1,TRBD1,.,TRBV5-6,TGTGCCAGCAGCTCGGACAGGGGGAACACTGAAGCTTTCTTT,CASSSDRGNTEAFF
TRBJ2-7,TRBD2,few,TRBV7-9,TGTGCCAGCAGCGTCGGGACTAGCGGGCCCTACGAGCAGTACTTC,CASSVGTSGPYEQYF
TRBJ1-4,.,.,TRBV7-2,TGTGCCAGCAGCTTAGGTGCAGGGTCAAGTGAAAAACTGCTTTTT,CASSLGAGSSEKLLF
TRBJ2-3,TRBD2,.,TRBV4-1,TGCGCCAGCAGCCAAGAGACTAGCGGGAGGTTCACAGATACGCAGTATTTT,CASSQETSGRFTDTQYF
TRBJ2-7,TRBD1,few,TRBV19,TGTGCCAGTAGTATAGGGACAGGGGCTACCTACGAGCAGTACTTC,CASSIGTGATYEQYF
TRBJ2-3,TRBD2,.,TRBV11-3,TGTGCCAGCAGCATGGGACTAGCGGGATCCACAGATACGCAGTATTTT,CASSMGLAGSTDTQYF
TRBJ1-5,TRBD1,.,TRBV5-1,TGCGCCAGCAGCCAAAGGCGAGGACAGGGCCGCAATCAGCCCCAGCATTTT,CASSQRRGQGRNQPQHF
TRBJ1-2,TRBD1,.,TRBV3-1/TRBV3-2,TGTGCCAGCAGCCAAGTTTTGACAGGGGATAGTCTGGGCTACACCTTC,CASSQVLTGDSLGYTF
TRBJ1-1,.,.,TRBV27,TGTGCCAGCAGTTTATCAACAGGGAAGTTCGCTGAAGCTTTCTTT,CASSLSTGKFAEAFF
TRBJ1-1,TRBD1,.,TRBV10-2,TGCGCCAGCAGTGAGGGGACAGGGGGCTTTGAAGCTTTCTTT,CASSEGTGGFEAFF
TRBJ2-5,TRBD1,.,TRBV4-2,TGTGCCAGCAGCCAGCCGGGACAGGGTGTTGAAGAGACCCAGTACTTC,CASSQPGQGVEETQYF
TRBJ2-2,TRBD1,.,TRBV7-3,TGTGCCAGCAGCTTAAACAGGGGGCGCACCGGGGAGCTGTTTTTT,CASSLNRGRTGELFF
TRBJ2-5,TRBD2,.,TRBV7-2,TGTGCCAGCAGCCTCTGGGCCAGCGGGAGTGAGACCCAGTACTTC,CASSLWASGSETQYF
TRBJ1-5,TRBD1,.,TRBV7-9,TGTGCCAGCAGCGGGACAGAGAATCAGCCCCAGCATTTT,CASSGTENQPQHF
TRBJ2-7,TRBD1,.,TRBV27,TGTGCCAGCAGTTCCCCCCGGAGGACAGGCGGGCGTTACGAGCAGTACTTC,CASSSPRRTGGRYEQYF
TRBJ2-5,.,.,TRBV6-5,TGTGCCAGCAGTCTCCAGTGGCAGGGTCAAGAGACCCAGTACTTC,CASSLQWQGQETQYF
TRBJ2-3,TRBD2,.,TRBV7-3,TGTGCCAGCAGCTCGGGACTAGTAGGGTATACAGATACGCAGTATTTT,CASSSGLVGYTDTQYF
TRBJ2-7,.,.,TRBV7-2,TGTGCCAGCAGCTTAGTCAGCTACGAGCAGTACTTC,CASSLVSYEQYF
TRBJ2-1,.,.,TRBV5-1,TGCGCCAGCAGCACTGGGCCGGGGACTTACAATGAGCAGTTCTTC,CASSTGPGTYNEQFF
TRBJ1-6,TRBD1,.,TRBV11-2,TGTGCCAGCAGCCGGGACAGAGGAAATTCACCCCTCCACTTT,CASSRDRGNSPLHF
TRBJ2-1,TRBD2,.,TRBV18,TGTGCCAGCTCGCCCTCGAGCGGGAGGGCCCATGAGCAGTTCTTC,CASSPSSGRAHEQFF
TRBJ2-2,.,.,TRBV19,TGTGCCAGTAGTAAGGGGGCGGGGAACTACGCCGGGGAGCTGTTTTTT,CASSKGAGNYAGELFF
TRBJ2-7,TRBD2,once,TRBV24-1,TGTGCCACCAGTGATAAGGGGACTAGCGATACCTACGAGCAGTACTTC,CATSDKGTSDTYEQYF
TRBJ2-4,.,.,TRBV4-1,TGCGCCAGCAGCCCGGGACTGAACATTCAGTACTTC,CASSPGLNIQYF
TRBJ2-1,TRBD1,.,TRBV28,TGTGCCAGCAGTTCCGGACAGGCAGGGGGGCAGTTCTTC,CASSSGQAGGQFF
TRBJ2-2,TRBD1,.,TRBV10-1,TGCGCCAGCAGGTTGGACAGGGGCGGCACCGGGGAGCTGTTTTTT,CASRLDRGGTGELFF
TRBJ1-3,TRBD1,.,TRBV5-1,TGCGCCAGCAGCCCGGTTTCAGGGGGAGGAAACACCATATATTTT,CASSPVSGGGNTIYF
TRBJ2-5,TRBD2,.,TRBV28,TGTGCCAGCAGTTTAGCTAGCGGGAGCCCCCGGGAGACCCAGTACTTC,CASSLASGSPRETQYF
TRBJ2-3,TRBD2,.,TRBV4-1,TGCGCCAGCAGCCAAGCCGTCCAGCCCGGGACTAGCGGGAGGGCATGGGATACGCAGTATTTT,CASSQAVQPGTSGRAWDTQYF
TRBJ2-3,TRBD2,.,TRBV29-1,TGCAGCGCCGGGGGACTAGCGGGAATGAGTCGGACAGATACGCAGTATTTT,CSAGGLAGMSRTDTQYF